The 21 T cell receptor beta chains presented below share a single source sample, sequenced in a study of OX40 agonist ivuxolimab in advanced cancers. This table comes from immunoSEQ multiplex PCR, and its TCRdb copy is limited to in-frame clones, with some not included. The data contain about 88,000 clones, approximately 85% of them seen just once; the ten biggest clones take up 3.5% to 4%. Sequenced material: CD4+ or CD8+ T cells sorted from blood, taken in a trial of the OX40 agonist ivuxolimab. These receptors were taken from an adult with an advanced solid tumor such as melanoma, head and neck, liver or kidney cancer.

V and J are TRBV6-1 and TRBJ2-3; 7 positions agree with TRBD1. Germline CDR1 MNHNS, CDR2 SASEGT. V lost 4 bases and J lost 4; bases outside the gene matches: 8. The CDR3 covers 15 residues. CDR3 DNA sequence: TGTGCCAGCAGTGTGACAGGGTTTGGCCCAGATACGCAGTATTTT. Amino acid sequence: CASSVTGFGPDTQYF.

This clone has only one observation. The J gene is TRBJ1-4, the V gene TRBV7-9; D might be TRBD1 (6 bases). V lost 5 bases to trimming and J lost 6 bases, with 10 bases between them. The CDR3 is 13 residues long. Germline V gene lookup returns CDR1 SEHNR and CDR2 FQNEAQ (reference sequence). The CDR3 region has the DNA TGTGCCAGCAGCCGCAGGGGATATGAAAAACTGTTTTTT. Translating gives CASSRRGYEKLFF.

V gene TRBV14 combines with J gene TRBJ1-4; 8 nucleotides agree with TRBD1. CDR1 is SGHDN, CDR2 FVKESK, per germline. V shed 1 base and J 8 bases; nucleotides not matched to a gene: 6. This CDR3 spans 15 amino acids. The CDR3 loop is CASSQGTGIREKLFF. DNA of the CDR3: TGTGCCAGCAGCCAAGGGACAGGGATCCGGGAAAAACTGTTTTTT.

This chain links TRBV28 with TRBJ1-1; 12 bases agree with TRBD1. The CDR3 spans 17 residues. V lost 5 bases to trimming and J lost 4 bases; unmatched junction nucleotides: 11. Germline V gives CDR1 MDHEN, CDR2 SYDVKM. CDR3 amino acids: CASSAIPGQGAGTEAFF. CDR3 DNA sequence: TGTGCCAGCAGTGCCATCCCGGGACAGGGGGCCGGCACTGAAGCTTTCTTT.

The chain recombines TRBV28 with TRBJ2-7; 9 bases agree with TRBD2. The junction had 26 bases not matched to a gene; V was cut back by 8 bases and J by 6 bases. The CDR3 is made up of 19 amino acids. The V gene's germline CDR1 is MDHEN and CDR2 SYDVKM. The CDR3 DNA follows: TGTGCCAGCGTAGGGCTAGCGGGATTGTTGTGGTCACTGCAGTCCGAGCAGTACTTC. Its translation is CASVGLAGLLWSLQSEQYF.

In nucleotides, the CDR3 is TGTGCCACACTCATGGGGAGCGGATCCTACGAGCAGTACTTC. It codes for CATLMGSGSYEQYF. The V gene is TRBV28, the J gene TRBJ2-7, with D possibly being TRBD2 (5 bases). CDR3 length: 14 residues. With 10 bases removed from V and 1 base from J, the gap between germline ends came to 17 bases. Germline V gives CDR1 MDHEN, CDR2 SYDVKM. Based on the CDR3 plus reference TRBV28 and TRBJ2-7, the full variable domain is DVKVTQSSRYLVKRTGEKVFLECVQDMDHENMFWYRQDPGLGLRLIYFSYDVKMKEKGDIPEGYSVSREKKERFSLILESASTNQTSMYLCATLMGSGSYEQYFGPGTRLTVT.

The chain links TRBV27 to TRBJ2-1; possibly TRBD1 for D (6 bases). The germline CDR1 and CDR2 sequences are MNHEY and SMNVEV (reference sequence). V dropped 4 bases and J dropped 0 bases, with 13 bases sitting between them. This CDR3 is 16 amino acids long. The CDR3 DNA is TGTGCCAGCAGTTCCCAATCCAGGGGCTCCTACAATGAGCAGTTCTTC. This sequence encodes CASSSQSRGSYNEQFF.

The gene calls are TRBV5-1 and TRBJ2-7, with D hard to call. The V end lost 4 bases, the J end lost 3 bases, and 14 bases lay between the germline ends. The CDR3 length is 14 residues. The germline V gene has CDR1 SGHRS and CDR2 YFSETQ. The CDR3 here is CASSPGRADYEQYF. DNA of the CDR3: TGCGCCAGCAGCCCGGGTCGGGCTGACTACGAGCAGTACTTC.

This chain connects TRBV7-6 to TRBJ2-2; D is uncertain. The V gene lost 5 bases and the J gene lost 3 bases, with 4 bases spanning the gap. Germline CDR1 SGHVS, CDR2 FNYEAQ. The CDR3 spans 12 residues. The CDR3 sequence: CASSLYTGELFF. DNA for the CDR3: TGTGCCAGCAGCCTTTACACCGGGGAGCTGTTTTTT.

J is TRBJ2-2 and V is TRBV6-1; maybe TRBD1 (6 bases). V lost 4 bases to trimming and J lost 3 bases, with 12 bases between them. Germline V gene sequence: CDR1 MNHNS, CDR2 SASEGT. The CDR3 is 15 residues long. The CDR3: CASSVRKGDTGELFF. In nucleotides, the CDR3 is TGTGCCAGCAGTGTTAGGAAGGGGGACACCGGGGAGCTGTTTTTT.

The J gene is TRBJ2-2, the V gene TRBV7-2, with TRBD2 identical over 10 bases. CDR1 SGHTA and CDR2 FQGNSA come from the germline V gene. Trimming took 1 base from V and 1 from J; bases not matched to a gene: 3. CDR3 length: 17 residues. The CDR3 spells CASSLVQREGNTGELFF. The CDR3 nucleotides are TGTGCCAGCAGCTTAGTACAGCGGGAGGGGAACACCGGGGAGCTGTTTTTT.

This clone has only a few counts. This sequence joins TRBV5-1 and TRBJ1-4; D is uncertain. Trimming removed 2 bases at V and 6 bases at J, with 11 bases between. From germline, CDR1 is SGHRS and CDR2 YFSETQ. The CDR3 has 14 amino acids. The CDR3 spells CASSLRTVDEKLFF. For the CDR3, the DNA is TGCGCCAGCAGCTTACGGACGGTAGATGAAAAACTGTTTTTT. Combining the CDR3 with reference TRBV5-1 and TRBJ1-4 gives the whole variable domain KAGVTQTPRYLIKTRGQQVTLSCSPISGHRSVSWYQQTPGQGLQFLFEYFSETQRNKGNFPGRFSGRQFSNSRSEMNVSTLELGDSALYLCASSLRTVDEKLFFGSGTQLSVL.

The CDR3 sequence is CASSLSPAGNTGELFF. In DNA form, the CDR3 reads TGTGCCAGCAGCTTAAGCCCCGCGGGGAACACCGGGGAGCTGTTTTTT. The chain carries TRBV7-8 and TRBJ2-2, with D possibly TRBD2 on 5 matching bases. Germline V gene lookup returns CDR1 SGHVS and CDR2 FQNEAQ. This CDR3 has 16 amino acids. Trimming shortened V by 2 bases and J by 1 base, and 11 bases separated the two germline ends.

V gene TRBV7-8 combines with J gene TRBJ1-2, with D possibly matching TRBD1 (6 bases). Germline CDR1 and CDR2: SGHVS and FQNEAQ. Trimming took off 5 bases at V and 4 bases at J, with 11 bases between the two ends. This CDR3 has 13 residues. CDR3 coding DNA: TGTGCCAGCAGCCCAGGGGATGGCTATGGCTACACCTTC. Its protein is CASSPGDGYGYTF.

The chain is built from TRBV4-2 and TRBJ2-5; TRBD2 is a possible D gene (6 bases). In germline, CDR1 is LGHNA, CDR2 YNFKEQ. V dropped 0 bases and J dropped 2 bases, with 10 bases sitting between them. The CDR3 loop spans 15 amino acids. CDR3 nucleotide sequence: TGTGCCAGCAGCCAAGAGGAGGGCGGACAAGAGACCCAGTACTTC. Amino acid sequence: CASSQEEGGQETQYF.

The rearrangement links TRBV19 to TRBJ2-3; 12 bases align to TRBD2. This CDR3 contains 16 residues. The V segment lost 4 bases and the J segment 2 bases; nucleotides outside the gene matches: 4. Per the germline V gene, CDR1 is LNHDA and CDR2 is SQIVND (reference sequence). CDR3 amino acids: CASSTLAGGNTDTQYF. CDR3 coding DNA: TGTGCCAGTAGTACCCTAGCGGGAGGGAACACAGATACGCAGTATTTT.

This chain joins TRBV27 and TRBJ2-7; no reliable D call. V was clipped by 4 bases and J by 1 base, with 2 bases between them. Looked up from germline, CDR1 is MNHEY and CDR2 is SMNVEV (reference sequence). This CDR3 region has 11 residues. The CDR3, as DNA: TGTGCCAGCAGTTCATCCTACGAGCAGTACTTC. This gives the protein CASSSSYEQYF.

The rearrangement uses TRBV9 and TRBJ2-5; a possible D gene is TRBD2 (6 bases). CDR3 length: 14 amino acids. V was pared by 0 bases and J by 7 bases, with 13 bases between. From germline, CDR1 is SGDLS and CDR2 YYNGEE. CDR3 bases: TGTGCCAGCAGCGTAGTAGCGGTCGATGGGACCCAGTACTTC. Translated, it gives CASSVVAVDGTQYF.

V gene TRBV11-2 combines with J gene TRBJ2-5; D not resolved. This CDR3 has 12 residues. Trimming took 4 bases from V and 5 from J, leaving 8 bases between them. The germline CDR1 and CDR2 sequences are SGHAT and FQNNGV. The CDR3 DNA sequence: TGTGCCAGCAGCTCCTACGTGGAGACCCAGTACTTC. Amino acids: CASSSYVETQYF.

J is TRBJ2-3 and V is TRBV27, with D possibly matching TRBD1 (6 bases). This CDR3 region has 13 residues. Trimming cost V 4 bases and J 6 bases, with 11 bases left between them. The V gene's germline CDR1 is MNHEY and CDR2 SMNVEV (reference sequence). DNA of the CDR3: TGTGCCAGCAGTTCAGTTACAGGGGATACGCAGTATTTT. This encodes CASSSVTGDTQYF.

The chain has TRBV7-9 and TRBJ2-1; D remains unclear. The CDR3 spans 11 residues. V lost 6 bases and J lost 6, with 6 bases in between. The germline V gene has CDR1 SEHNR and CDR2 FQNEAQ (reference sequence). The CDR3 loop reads CASSRSNEQFF. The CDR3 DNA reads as TGTGCCAGCAGTCGAAGCAATGAGCAGTTCTTC.